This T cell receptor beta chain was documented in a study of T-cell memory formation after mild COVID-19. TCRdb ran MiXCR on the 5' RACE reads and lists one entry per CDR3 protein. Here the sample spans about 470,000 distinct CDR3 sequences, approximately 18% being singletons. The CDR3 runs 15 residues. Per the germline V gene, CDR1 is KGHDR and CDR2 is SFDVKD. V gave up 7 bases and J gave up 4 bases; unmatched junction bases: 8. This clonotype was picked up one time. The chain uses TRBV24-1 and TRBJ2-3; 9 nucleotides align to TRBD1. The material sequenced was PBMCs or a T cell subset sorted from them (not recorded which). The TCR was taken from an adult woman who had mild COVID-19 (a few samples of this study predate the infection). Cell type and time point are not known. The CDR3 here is CATSLTGQGSDTQYF. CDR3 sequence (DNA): TGTGCCACCAGCCTAACGGGACAGGGATCAGATACGCAGTATTTT.